This T cell receptor (beta chain) was identified in a study of blood T cells in healthy people across ages. Study findings and constraints: Naive CD4+ cells and diversity were both higher in long-lived donors than in aged donors.

The people who gave samples were healthy Caucasians from Russia, aged roughly 6 to 100. Extracted total RNA amounted to at least 5.5 micrograms for each sample. The V end was cut by 7 bases, the J end by 5 bases, with 12 bases between. The CDR3 has 12 amino acids. Germline-derived CDR1 and CDR2 are MNHEY and SVGAGI. This clonotype was counted ten times or more. The antigen is unknown. Next came a second PCR, run for about 6 to 11 cycles, which used a sample-barcoded 5' primer along with a J-beta primer mix. Using its own MiXCR run on the 5' RACE reads, TCRdb lists one record per CDR3 protein. The sample holds some 640,000 distinct CDR3 sequences, around 48% seen once.

The origin of this receptor is a woman aged 55-69 years in good health. The specimen was blood. The chain employs TRBV6-5 and TRBJ2-7; a possible D gene is TRBD1 (6 bases). CDR3 sequence (DNA): TGTGCCAGCACCACAGGGTTCAACGAGCAGTACTTC. Translating gives CASTTGFNEQYF.